This entry concerns a single T cell receptor (beta chain). The sample is drawn from a study of T cell responses to AZD1222 COVID-19 vaccine. Profiled with immunoSEQ multiplex PCR; TCRdb holds only in-frame clones, not every one. The data hold about 130,000 clones, with less than 95% observed a single time. There are 14 residues in the CDR3. Trimming left V 5 bases short and J 3 bases short, with 10 bases between. In germline, CDR1 is SGHTA, CDR2 FQGNSA. Sequencing was performed on peripheral blood, taken on day 0 of AZD1222 vaccination. The TCR originated in an adult in good health. The rearrangement joins TRBV7-2 to TRBJ1-4; D ambiguous. The CDR3 nucleotides are TGTGCCAGCAGCCACGTTAGGCCTAATGAAAAACTGTTTTTT. Its translation is CASSHVRPNEKLFF.